The sequence of this T cell receptor beta chain was determined in a study of shared clonotypes between healthy human individuals. Study details: CD4 naive and CD4 memory each took three plates per donor, while CD8 naive took two and CD8 memory one.

Healthy HIV-negative adults without recent acute infections or vaccinations served as donors. Every one of the donors was a Caucasian adult that lived in Nashville, Tennessee. Splitting the CD4+ cells yielded a CD45RA+ naive subset and a CD45RA-negative memory subset. CDR3 length: 15 residues. The germline V gene has CDR1 SGHTA and CDR2 FQGNSA. V gave up 4 bases and J gave up 4 bases; unmatched junction bases: 9. Repertoires were generated with immunoSEQ multiplex PCR, while TCRdb's copy carries only in-frame clones and drops some. The sample consists of approximately 2.5 million clones, roughly nine tenths of them appearing once.

The specimen sequenced was naive CD4+ T cells sorted from blood. Subset reported: CD45RA+ positively selected. The rearrangement links TRBV7-2 to TRBJ2-5, with 7 bases lining up with TRBD2. The sequence was collected from a man aged 18 to 29 in good health. In nucleotides, the CDR3 is TGTGCCAGCAGCTCCTCCGGGGGGTTGGGAGAGACCCAGTACTTC. It codes for CASSSSGGLGETQYF.